Presented here are 8 T cell receptor beta chains from one specimen sequenced in a study of a mutant IDH1 vaccine in newly diagnosed glioma. Antigen specificity for these receptors is unknown. Time point here: week 47, end of study. Each dose of the vaccine consisted of 300 ug of mutant IDH1 20-mer peptide, with topical imiquimod. Here immunoSEQ multiplex PCR was the method, and the copy in TCRdb shows in-frame clones only, minus some. The data hold tens of thousands of clones, with around four fifths observed a single time. The sample in question was PBMCs, obtained from a glioma patient whose treatment included an IDH1 peptide vaccine. The receptors were gathered from a woman in her 50s with glioma.

The chain joins TRBV19 to TRBJ1-1; D possibly corresponds to TRBD1 (5 bases). The CDR3 covers 12 residues. V dropped 0 bases and J dropped 6 bases, with 5 bases sitting between them. The germline V gene has CDR1 LNHDA and CDR2 SQIVND (reference sequence). CDR3 in DNA: TGTGCCAGTAGTATAGAGGGGGCTGAAGCTTTCTTT. This translates into CASSIEGAEAFF.

The rearrangement uses TRBV6-5 and TRBJ2-5; 11 nucleotides match TRBD2. With 0 bases clipped from V and 7 bases from J, the junction kept 7 bases outside the gene matches. This CDR3 comprises 16 residues. CDR1 is MNHEY, CDR2 SVGAGI, per germline. The DNA for the CDR3 is TGTGCCAGCAGTTACTCGCCTAGCGGGGGGCAGGGGACCCAGTACTTC. It codes for CASSYSPSGGQGTQYF.

The V call is TRBV7-9, the J call TRBJ2-7; D assignment may be TRBD1 or TRBD2 (6 bases each). V dropped 0 bases and J dropped 2 bases, with 11 bases sitting between them. The CDR3 totals 15 residues. Germline V gene data show CDR1 as SEHNR and CDR2 as FQNEAQ (reference sequence). The CDR3 reads CASSLAGGPAYEQYF. DNA of the CDR3: TGTGCCAGCAGCTTAGCTGGGGGGCCCGCCTACGAGCAGTACTTC.

The chain joins TRBV19 to TRBJ1-1; no definite D call. V gave up 2 bases and J gave up 4 bases, with 5 bases separating them. The CDR3 length is 12 residues. Germline CDR1 is LNHDA and CDR2 is SQIVND (reference sequence). The CDR3 coding sequence is TGTGCCAGTAGTATAATGGGCACTGAAGCTTTCTTT. Residues: CASSIMGTEAFF. The whole variable domain, filled in from reference TRBV19 and TRBJ1-1, reads DGGITQSPKYLFRKEGQNVTLSCEQNLNHDAMYWYRQDPGQGLRLIYYSQIVNDFQKGDIAEGYSVSREKKESFPLTVTSAQKNPTAFYLCASSIMGTEAFFGQGTRLTVV.

The CDR3 reads CTSSQEKYGYTF. The CDR3 nucleotides are TGCACCAGCAGCCAGGAAAAGTATGGCTACACCTTC. The chain recombines TRBV1 with TRBJ1-2. TRBV1 is noted as a pseudogene. The CDR3 consists of 12 residues.

The chain has TRBV5-1 and TRBJ2-5; no definite D call. V was cut by 1 base and J by 5 bases, with 18 bases left in between. Germline V CDR1 and CDR2: SGHRS, YFSETQ. This CDR3 region has 16 residues. The CDR3 DNA sequence: TGCGCCAGCAGCTTGAAGATAGCCCAAAACATCGAGACCCAGTACTTC. Protein product: CASSLKIAQNIETQYF.

The rearrangement links TRBV11-3 to TRBJ2-6; either TRBD1 or TRBD2 may supply D (5 bases each). The CDR3 runs to 17 residues. Germline loops: CDR1 SGHNT, CDR2 YENEEA. The V end lost 6 bases, the J end lost 2 bases, and 17 bases lay between the germline ends. This chain's CDR3 is CASRTDLEGTGANVLTF. The CDR3 nucleotides read TGTGCCAGCAGAACCGACCTTGAGGGGACTGGGGCCAACGTCCTGACTTTC.

This clone came up once. The chain recombines TRBV30 with TRBJ1-6; no definite D call. Looked up from germline, CDR1 is GTSNPN and CDR2 is SVGIG (reference sequence). CDR3 length: 13 amino acids. The V end lost 4 bases, the J end lost 8 bases, and 12 bases lay between the germline ends. The CDR3 region has the DNA TGTGCCTGGAATCCCTCAGGCGATTCACCCCTCCACTTT. It specifies CAWNPSGDSPLHF.